The 18 T cell receptor beta chains presented below share a single source sample, sequenced in a study of blood T cell repertoires in COVID-19 (dated by TCRdb to about 2020). Library prep was done by the immunoSEQ multiplex PCR assay. Here the immuneACCESS table is served through TCRdb, limited to in-frame sequences with V and J called. Missing clones are a known gap in these copies; in checked studies unresolved V genes cover under half, and the rest lacks a known reason. The sample table lists some 250,000 clones, approximately 85% of them with a count of one. The ten largest clones capture under 2.5% of the sample. Input material: PBMCs or T cells enriched from blood (not recorded which). The receptors derive from a woman aged 50 to 65 who had recovered from COVID-19.

The V gene is TRBV7-9, the J gene TRBJ1-1; a weak D match, TRBD1 (5 bases). The CDR3 sequence is 15 residues long. V lost 2 bases to trimming and J lost 0 bases, with 10 bases between them. The germline CDR1 and CDR2 sequences are SEHNR and FQNEAQ (reference sequence). The CDR3 loop is CASSLNLGVNTEAFF. DNA of the CDR3: TGTGCCAGCAGCTTAAATTTAGGGGTGAACACTGAAGCTTTCTTT.

CDR3 amino acids: CASSENFEQYF. For the CDR3, the DNA is TGTGCCAGCAGTGAAAACTTTGAGCAGTACTTC. The rearrangement joins TRBV2 to TRBJ2-7; no definite D call. Deletions cut 2 bases from V and 7 bases from J, with 6 bases between. The CDR3 has 11 residues. Germline V gene data show CDR1 as SNHLY and CDR2 as FYNNEI.

This clone was observed a handful of times. The V call is TRBV5-1, the J call TRBJ2-1; D may be TRBD2 (5 bases). Germline assignment: CDR1 SGHRS and CDR2 YFSETQ. The ends were cut back, 0 bases at V and 0 bases at J, with 10 bases in the middle. CDR3 length equals 16 residues. The DNA of the CDR3 is TGCGCCAGCAGCTTGGGGACTTTGAGCTCCTACAATGAGCAGTTCTTC. Its protein product is CASSLGTLSSYNEQFF.

This chain uses TRBV7-9 with TRBJ2-3; TRBD2 matches 9 bases. Trimming took 5 bases from V and 4 from J; bases not matched to a gene: 10. The CDR3 runs 16 residues. Germline CDR1 and CDR2: SEHNR and FQNEAQ (reference sequence). In DNA form, the CDR3 reads TGTGCCAGCAGCCCCGGGCTAGCGGGACTTGCAGATACGCAGTATTTT. This encodes CASSPGLAGLADTQYF. The variable domain in full, completed from reference TRBV7-9 and TRBJ2-3, reads DTGVSQNPRHKITKRGQNVTFRCDPISEHNRLYWYRQTLGQGPEFLTYFQNEAQLEKSRLLSDRFSAERPKGSFSTLEIQRTEQGDSAMYLCASSPGLAGLADTQYFGPGTRLTVL.

A word on this clone: An end of the junction differs from the germline gene, which may be a read error. The rearrangement joins TRBV2 to TRBJ1-5, with 8 bases lining up with TRBD1. This CDR3 comprises 15 residues. Per the germline V gene, CDR1 is SNHLY and CDR2 is FYNNEI. DNA of the CDR3: TGTGCCAGCAGGGAAGGGACAGGTAGCAATCAGCCCCAGCATTTT. Translating it yields CASREGTGSNQPQHF.

The chain joins TRBV18 to TRBJ1-4; a weak D match, TRBD1 (6 bases). The V end lost 2 bases, the J end lost 5 bases, and 18 bases lay between the germline ends. The length of the CDR3 is 17 residues. CDR1 and CDR2 from the germline V gene are KGHSH and LQKENI. The DNA of the CDR3 is TGTGCCAGCTCACCAAAATTAGGGGACAAGGAGAATGAAAAACTGTTTTTT. Translated: CASSPKLGDKENEKLFF.

V usage is TRBV5-5 and J usage is TRBJ2-7; 8 bases are shared with TRBD1. Germline V CDR1 and CDR2: SGHKS, YYEKEE (reference sequence). V shed 4 bases and J 5 bases; nucleotides not matched to a gene: 11. The CDR3 extends over 15 amino acids. CDR3 bases: TGTGCCAGCAGCGACGACAGGGGTTTAGGGGACGAGCAGTACTTC. Amino acids: CASSDDRGLGDEQYF.

The CDR3: CASSVQGANYNEQFF. The DNA for the CDR3 is TGTGCCAGCAGCGTGCAGGGGGCGAACTACAATGAGCAGTTCTTC. The chain recombines TRBV6-6 with TRBJ2-1; 8 nucleotides agree with TRBD1. Germline-derived CDR1 and CDR2 are MNHNY and SVGAGI (reference sequence). The CDR3 has 15 residues. The V segment lost 6 bases and the J segment 3 bases; nucleotides outside the gene matches: 7.

V gene TRBV28 combines with J gene TRBJ1-5; 8 positions match TRBD1. Per the germline V gene, CDR1 is MDHEN and CDR2 is SYDVKM. V trimming: 7 bases; J trimming: 6 bases; junction bases outside the gene matches: 8. The CDR3 extends over 14 amino acids. The CDR3 region is CASTHQGASQPQHF. In DNA form, the CDR3 reads TGTGCCAGCACCCACCAGGGGGCGAGTCAGCCCCAGCATTTT.

In regard to this clone: This specimen includes other DNA sequences encoding the same CDR3. CDR3 amino acids: CASSPDRGNTEAFF. CDR3 DNA sequence: TGTGCCAGCTCACCGGACAGGGGGAACACTGAAGCTTTCTTT. The genes are TRBV18 and TRBJ1-1; 9 bases match TRBD1. Germline V lookup: CDR1 KGHSH, CDR2 LQKENI. The J segment lost 1 base and the V segment lost 3 bases, leaving 0 bases of the junction unmatched. CDR3 length equals 14 residues.

J is TRBJ1-3 and V is TRBV6-5, with D possibly TRBD1 on 5 matching bases. Germline assignment: CDR1 MNHEY and CDR2 SVGAGI. V lost 6 bases and J 0 bases, leaving 9 bases between the germline ends. The CDR3 loop spans 14 amino acids. CDR3 protein: CASSQQDSGNTIYF. CDR3 in DNA: TGTGCCAGCAGCCAACAGGACTCTGGAAACACCATATATTTT.

J is TRBJ1-2 and V is TRBV28; possible D gene TRBD1, 6 bases. The CDR3 length is 14 residues. The germline gives CDR1 MDHEN, CDR2 SYDVKM. Between the trimmed V and J ends, which lost 2 bases and 5 bases, there was a span of 12 bases. The CDR3 nucleotides are TGTGCCAGCAGTTTAAGTGGGGGCTGGTATGGCTACACCTTC. This translates into CASSLSGGWYGYTF.

The V gene is TRBV5-1, the J gene TRBJ1-1; D might be TRBD1 (6 bases). Germline V gene lookup returns CDR1 SGHRS and CDR2 YFSETQ. The ends were cut back, 0 bases at V and 0 bases at J, with 15 bases in the middle. The CDR3 is made up of 17 amino acids. The CDR3 protein is CASSLVGGKGMNTEAFF. DNA for the CDR3: TGCGCCAGCAGCTTGGTAGGGGGAAAGGGGATGAACACTGAAGCTTTCTTT.

The chain combines TRBV27 with TRBJ2-1; D may be TRBD2 (5 bases). Trimming left V 1 base short and J 6 bases short, with 13 bases between. The CDR3 runs 15 residues. Germline CDR1 and CDR2: MNHEY and SMNVEV (reference sequence). CDR3 sequence (DNA): TGTGCCAGCAGTTTATTGGCGGACTCGCTCAATGAGCAGTTCTTC. It codes for CASSLLADSLNEQFF.

This clone appeared many times. The chain's CDR3 is CASSWGALAASQETQYF. In nucleotides, the CDR3 is TGCGCCAGCAGCTGGGGGGCGCTAGCGGCCTCTCAAGAGACCCAGTACTTC. The rearrangement links TRBV5-1 to TRBJ2-5; tentatively, D is TRBD2 (7 bases). V was clipped by 3 bases and J by 2 bases, with 20 bases between them. Per germline, CDR1 SGHRS and CDR2 YFSETQ. The CDR3 runs 17 residues.

This chain joins TRBV5-5 and TRBJ2-4; 8 bases agree with TRBD2. The CDR3 covers 17 residues. V was clipped by 5 bases and J by 0 bases; unmatched bases: 10. Germline values: CDR1 SGHKS, CDR2 YYEKEE (reference sequence). The CDR3 sequence is CASSPLAGLLAKNIQYF. CDR3 nucleotides: TGTGCCAGCAGTCCCCTAGCGGGCCTACTAGCCAAAAACATTCAGTACTTC.

This clone was seen more than once but under ten times. The chain joins TRBV28 to TRBJ2-4; D gene ambiguous. Trimming removed 0 bases at V and 4 bases at J, with 4 bases between. The germline V gene encodes CDR1 MDHEN and CDR2 SYDVKM. The CDR3 length is 13 residues. CDR3 sequence (DNA): TGTGCCAGCAGTTTATGGGAGAAAAACATTCAGTACTTC. It is translated as CASSLWEKNIQYF.

This clone was seen a single time. The V and J genes are TRBV6-1 and TRBJ1-1; D is ambiguous. CDR1 is MNHNS and CDR2 is SASEGT in the germline V gene. This CDR3 spans 15 amino acids. Trimming took off 1 base at V and 5 bases at J, with 14 bases between the two ends. Here the CDR3 reads CASSEGWSMSTEAFF. In DNA, the CDR3 is TGTGCCAGCAGTGAAGGCTGGTCCATGAGTACTGAAGCTTTCTTT.